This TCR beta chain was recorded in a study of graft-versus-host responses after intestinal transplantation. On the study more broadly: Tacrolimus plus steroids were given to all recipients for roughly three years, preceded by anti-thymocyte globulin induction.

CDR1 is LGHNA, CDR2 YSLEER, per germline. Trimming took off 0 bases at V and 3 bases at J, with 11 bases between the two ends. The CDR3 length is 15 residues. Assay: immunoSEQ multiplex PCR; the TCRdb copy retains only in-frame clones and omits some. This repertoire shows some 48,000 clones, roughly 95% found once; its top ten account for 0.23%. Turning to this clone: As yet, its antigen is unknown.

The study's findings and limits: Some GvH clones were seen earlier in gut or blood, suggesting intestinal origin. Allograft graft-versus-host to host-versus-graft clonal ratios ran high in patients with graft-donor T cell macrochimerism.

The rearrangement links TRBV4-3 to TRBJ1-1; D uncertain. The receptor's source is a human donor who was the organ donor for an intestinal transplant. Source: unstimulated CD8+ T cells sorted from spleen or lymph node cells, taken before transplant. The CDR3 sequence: CASSQEVTWDTEAFF. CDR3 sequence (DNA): TGCGCCAGCAGCCAAGAGGTCACTTGGGACACTGAAGCTTTCTTT.